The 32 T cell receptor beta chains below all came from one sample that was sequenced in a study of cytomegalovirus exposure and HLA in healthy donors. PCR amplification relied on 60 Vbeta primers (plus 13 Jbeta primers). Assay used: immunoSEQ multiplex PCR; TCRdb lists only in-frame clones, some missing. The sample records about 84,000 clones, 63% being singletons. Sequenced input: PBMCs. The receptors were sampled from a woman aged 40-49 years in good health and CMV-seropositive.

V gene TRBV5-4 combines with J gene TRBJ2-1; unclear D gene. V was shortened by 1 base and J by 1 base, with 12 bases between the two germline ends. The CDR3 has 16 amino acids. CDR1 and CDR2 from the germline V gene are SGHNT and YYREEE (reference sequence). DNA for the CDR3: TGTGCCAGCAGCTTGATGAAGCTACGGTCCTACAATGAGCAGTTCTTC. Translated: CASSLMKLRSYNEQFF.

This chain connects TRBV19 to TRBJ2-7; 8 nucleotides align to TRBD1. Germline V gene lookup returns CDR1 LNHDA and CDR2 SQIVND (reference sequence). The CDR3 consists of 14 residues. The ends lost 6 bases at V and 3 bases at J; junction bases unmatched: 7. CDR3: CASRKPGQDYEQYF. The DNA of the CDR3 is TGTGCCAGTAGAAAACCGGGACAGGACTACGAGCAGTACTTC.

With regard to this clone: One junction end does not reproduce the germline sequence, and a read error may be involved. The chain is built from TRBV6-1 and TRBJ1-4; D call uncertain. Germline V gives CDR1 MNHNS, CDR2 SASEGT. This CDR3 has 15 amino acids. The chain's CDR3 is CASGEARGGVEKLFF. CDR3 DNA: TGTGCCAGCGGTGAAGCCCGGGGTGGTGTGGAAAAACTGTTTTTT.

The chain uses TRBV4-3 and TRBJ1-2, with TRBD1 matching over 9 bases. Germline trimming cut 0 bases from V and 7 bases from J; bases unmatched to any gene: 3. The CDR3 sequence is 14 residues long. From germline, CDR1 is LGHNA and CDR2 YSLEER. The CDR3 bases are TGCGCCAGCAGCCAAGAGAGACAGGGGGTTGGCTACACCTTC. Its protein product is CASSQERQGVGYTF.

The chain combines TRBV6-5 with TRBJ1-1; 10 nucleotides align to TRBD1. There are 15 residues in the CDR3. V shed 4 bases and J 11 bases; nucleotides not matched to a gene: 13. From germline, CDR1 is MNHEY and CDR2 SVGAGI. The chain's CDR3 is CASSSRGQGLIRAFF. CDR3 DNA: TGTGCCAGCAGTTCGCGGGGACAGGGGCTTATTAGGGCTTTCTTT.

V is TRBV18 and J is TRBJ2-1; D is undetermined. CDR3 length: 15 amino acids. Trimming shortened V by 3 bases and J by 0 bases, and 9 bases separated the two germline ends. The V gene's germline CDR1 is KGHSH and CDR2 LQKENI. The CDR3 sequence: CASSPSQSSYNEQFF. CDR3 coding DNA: TGTGCCAGCTCACCGTCACAGAGCTCCTACAATGAGCAGTTCTTC. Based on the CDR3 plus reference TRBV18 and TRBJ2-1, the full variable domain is NAGVMQNPRHLVRRRGQEARLRCSPMKGHSHVYWYRQLPEEGLKFMVYLQKENIIDESGMPKERFSAEFPKEGPSILRIQQVVRGDSAAYFCASSPSQSSYNEQFFGPGTRLTVL.

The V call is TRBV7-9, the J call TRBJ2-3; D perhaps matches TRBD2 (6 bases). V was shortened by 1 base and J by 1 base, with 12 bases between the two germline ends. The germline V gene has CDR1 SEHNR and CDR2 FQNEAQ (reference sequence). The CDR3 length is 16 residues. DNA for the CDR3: TGTGCCAGCAGCTTAGGCGGGAACGCGGGCACAGATACGCAGTATTTT. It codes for CASSLGGNAGTDTQYF.

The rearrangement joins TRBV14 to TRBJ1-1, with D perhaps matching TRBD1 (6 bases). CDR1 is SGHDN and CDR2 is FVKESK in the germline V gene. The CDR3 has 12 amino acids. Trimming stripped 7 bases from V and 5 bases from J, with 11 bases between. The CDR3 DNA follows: TGTGCCAGCAATAACAGGGATACTGAAGCTTTCTTT. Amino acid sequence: CASNNRDTEAFF.

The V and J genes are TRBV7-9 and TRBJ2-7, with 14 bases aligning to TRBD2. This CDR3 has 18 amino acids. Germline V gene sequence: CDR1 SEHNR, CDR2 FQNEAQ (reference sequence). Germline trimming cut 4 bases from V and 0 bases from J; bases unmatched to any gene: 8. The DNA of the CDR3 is TGTGCCAGCAGCTCGACTAGCGGGAGGGCCGTGGGCTCCTACGAGCAGTACTTC. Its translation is CASSSTSGRAVGSYEQYF.

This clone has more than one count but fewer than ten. This CDR3 reads CASSQVSLAGNEQFF. The CDR3 nucleotides are TGCGCCAGCAGCCAAGTCTCGCTAGCGGGCAATGAGCAGTTCTTC. The chain employs TRBV4-1 and TRBJ2-1, with 8 bases identical to TRBD2. The CDR3 spans 15 residues. CDR1 and CDR2 (germline): MGHRA, YSYEKL. V lost 1 base, J lost 6 bases, and 5 bases stayed unmatched.

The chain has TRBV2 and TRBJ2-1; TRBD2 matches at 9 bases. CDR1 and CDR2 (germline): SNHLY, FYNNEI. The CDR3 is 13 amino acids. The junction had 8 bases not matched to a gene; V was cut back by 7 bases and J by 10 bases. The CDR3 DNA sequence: TGTGCCAGCAATGGCGGGAGGGCGCGGGAGCAGTTCTTC. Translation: CASNGGRAREQFF.

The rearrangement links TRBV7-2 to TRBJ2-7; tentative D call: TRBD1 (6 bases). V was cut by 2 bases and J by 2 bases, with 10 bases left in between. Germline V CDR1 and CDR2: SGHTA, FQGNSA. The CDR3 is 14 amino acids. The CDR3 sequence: CASSLTQGPYEQYF. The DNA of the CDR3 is TGTGCCAGCAGCTTAACACAGGGTCCCTACGAGCAGTACTTC.

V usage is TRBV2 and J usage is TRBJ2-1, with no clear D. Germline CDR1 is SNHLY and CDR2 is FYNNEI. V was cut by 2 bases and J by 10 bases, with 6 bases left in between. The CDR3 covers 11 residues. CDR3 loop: CASSELVEQFF. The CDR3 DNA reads TGTGCCAGCAGTGAACTAGTAGAGCAGTTCTTC.

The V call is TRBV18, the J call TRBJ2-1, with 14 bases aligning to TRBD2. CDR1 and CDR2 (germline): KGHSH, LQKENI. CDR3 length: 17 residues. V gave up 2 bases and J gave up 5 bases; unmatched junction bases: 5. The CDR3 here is CASSPRLAGGINNEQFF. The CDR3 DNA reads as TGTGCCAGCTCACCAAGACTAGCGGGAGGGATAAACAATGAGCAGTTCTTC.

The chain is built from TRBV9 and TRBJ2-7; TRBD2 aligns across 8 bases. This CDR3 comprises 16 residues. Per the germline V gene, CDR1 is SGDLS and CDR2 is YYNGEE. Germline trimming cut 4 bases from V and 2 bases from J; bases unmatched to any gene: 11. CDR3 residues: CASSPYRGLVPYEQYF. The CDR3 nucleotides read TGTGCCAGCAGCCCCTATAGGGGACTAGTTCCCTACGAGCAGTACTTC.

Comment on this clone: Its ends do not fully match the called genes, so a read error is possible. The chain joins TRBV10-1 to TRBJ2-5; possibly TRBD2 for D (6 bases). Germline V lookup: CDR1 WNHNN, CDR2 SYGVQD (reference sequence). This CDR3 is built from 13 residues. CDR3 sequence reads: CASSEWGGEPQYF. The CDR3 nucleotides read TGCGCCAGCAGTGAATGGGGAGGAGAGCCCCAGTACTTC.

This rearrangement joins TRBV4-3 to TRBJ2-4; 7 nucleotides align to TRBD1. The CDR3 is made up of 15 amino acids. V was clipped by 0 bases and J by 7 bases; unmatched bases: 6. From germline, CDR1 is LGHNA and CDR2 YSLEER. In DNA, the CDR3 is TGCGCCAGCAGCCAAGATTGGGACAGTAGTAACATTCAGTACTTC. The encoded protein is CASSQDWDSSNIQYF.

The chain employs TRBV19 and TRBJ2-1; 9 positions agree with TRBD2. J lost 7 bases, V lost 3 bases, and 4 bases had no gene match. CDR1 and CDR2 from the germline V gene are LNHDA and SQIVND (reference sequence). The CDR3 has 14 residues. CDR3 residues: CASSIRGRGNEQFF. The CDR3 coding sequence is TGTGCCAGTAGTATTCGCGGGAGGGGAAATGAGCAGTTCTTC.

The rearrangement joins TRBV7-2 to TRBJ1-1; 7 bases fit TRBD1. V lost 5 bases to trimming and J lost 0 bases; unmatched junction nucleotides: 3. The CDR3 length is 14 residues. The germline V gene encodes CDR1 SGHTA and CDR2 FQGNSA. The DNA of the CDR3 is TGTGCCAGCAGCCGGGACAGCCTGAACACTGAAGCTTTCTTT. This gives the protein CASSRDSLNTEAFF.

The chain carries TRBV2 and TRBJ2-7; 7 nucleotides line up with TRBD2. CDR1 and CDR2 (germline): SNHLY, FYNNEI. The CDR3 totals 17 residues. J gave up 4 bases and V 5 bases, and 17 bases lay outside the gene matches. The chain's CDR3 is CASSPSTPGLPIYEQYF. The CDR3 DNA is TGTGCCAGCAGTCCATCCACTCCGGGACTACCCATTTACGAGCAGTACTTC.

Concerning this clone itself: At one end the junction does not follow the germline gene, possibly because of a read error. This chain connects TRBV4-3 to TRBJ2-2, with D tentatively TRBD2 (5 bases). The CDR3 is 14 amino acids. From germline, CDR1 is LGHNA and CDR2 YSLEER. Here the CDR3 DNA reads TGCGCCAGCAGCCGAGACACCTACACCGGGGAGCTGTCTTTT. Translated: CASSRDTYTGELSF.

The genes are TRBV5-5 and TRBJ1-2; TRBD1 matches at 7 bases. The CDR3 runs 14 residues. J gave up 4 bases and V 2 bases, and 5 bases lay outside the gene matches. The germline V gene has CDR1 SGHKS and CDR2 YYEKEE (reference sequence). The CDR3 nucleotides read TGTGCCAGCAGCTTCGGGACAGACCTCTATGGCTACACCTTC. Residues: CASSFGTDLYGYTF.

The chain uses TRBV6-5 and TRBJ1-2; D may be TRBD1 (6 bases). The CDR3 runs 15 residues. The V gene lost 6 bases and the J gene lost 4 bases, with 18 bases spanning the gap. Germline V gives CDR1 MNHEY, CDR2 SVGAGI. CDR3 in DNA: TGTGCCAGCAGCCCCCGGGACACGGGAATCTATGGCTACACCTTC. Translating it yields CASSPRDTGIYGYTF.

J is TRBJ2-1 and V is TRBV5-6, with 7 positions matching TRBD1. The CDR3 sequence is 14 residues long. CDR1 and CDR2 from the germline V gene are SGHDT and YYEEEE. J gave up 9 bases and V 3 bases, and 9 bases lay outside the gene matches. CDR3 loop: CASSWGTVQSEQFF. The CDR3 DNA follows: TGTGCCAGCAGCTGGGGGACAGTACAGAGTGAGCAGTTCTTC.

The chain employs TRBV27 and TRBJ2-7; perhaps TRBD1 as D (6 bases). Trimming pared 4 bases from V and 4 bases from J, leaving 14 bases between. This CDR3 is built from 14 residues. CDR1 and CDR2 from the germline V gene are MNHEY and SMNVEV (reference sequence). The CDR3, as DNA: TGTGCCAGCAGTTCCAGGGGACCTGAATACGAGCAGTACTTC. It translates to CASSSRGPEYEQYF.

This chain's CDR3 is CASNITGQTKETQYF. CDR3 coding DNA: TGTGCCAGCAATATAACTGGACAGACGAAAGAGACCCAGTACTTC. This sequence joins TRBV6-5 and TRBJ2-5, with D possibly TRBD1 on 6 matching bases. CDR3 length equals 15 residues. CDR1 is MNHEY and CDR2 is SVGAGI in the germline V gene. V lost 7 bases and J 3 bases, leaving 18 bases between the germline ends.

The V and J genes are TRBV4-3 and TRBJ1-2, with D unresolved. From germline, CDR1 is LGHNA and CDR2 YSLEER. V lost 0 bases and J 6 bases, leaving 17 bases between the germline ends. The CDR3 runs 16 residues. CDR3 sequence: CASSQDSIPSLNGYTF. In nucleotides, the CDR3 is TGCGCCAGCAGCCAAGACAGTATTCCCTCGCTGAATGGCTACACCTTC.

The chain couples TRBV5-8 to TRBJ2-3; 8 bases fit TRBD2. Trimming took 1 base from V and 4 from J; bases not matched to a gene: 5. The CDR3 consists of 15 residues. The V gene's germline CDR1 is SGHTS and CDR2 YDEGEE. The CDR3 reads CASSLLPGRADTQYF. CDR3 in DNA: TGTGCCAGCAGCTTGTTACCCGGGAGGGCAGATACGCAGTATTTT. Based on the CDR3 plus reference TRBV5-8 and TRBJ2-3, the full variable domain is EAGVTQSPTHLIKTRGQQATLRCSPISGHTSVYWYQQALGLGLQFLLWYDEGEERNRGNFPPRFSGRQFPNYSSELNVNALELEDSALYLCASSLLPGRADTQYFGPGTRLTVL.

This CDR3 is CASSYDGDRSTGELFF. In nucleotides, the CDR3 is TGTGCCAGCAGCTACGATGGGGACAGAAGCACCGGGGAGCTGTTTTTT. J is TRBJ2-2 and V is TRBV5-4; 7 nucleotides match TRBD1. This CDR3 region has 16 residues. V gave up 3 bases and J gave up 4 bases; unmatched junction bases: 9. Germline CDR1 reads SGHNT; CDR2 reads YYREEE (reference sequence).

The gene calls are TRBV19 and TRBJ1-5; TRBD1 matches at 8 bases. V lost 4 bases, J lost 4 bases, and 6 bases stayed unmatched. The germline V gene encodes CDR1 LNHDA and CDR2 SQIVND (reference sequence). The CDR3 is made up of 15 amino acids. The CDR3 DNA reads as TGTGCCAGTAGTAGCGACAGGGGTATGAATCAGCCCCAGCATTTT. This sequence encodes CASSSDRGMNQPQHF.

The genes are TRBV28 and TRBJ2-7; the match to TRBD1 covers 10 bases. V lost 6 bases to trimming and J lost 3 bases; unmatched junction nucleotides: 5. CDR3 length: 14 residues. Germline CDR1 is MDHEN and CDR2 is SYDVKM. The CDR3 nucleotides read TGTGCCAGCAGGCTAGGGACAGGGGACTACGAGCAGTACTTC. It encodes CASRLGTGDYEQYF.

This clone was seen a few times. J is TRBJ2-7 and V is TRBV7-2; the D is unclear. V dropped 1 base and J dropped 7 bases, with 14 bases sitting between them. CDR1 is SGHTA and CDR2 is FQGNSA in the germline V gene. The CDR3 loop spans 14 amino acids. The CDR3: CASSLGVALVEQYF. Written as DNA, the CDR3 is TGTGCCAGCAGCTTAGGGGTAGCCCTAGTAGAGCAGTACTTC. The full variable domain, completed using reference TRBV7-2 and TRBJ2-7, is GAGVSQSPSNKVTEKGKDVELRCDPISGHTALYWYRQSLGQGLEFLIYFQGNSAPDKSGLPSDRFSAERTGGSVSTLTIQRTQQEDSAVYLCASSLGVALVEQYFGPGTRLTVT.